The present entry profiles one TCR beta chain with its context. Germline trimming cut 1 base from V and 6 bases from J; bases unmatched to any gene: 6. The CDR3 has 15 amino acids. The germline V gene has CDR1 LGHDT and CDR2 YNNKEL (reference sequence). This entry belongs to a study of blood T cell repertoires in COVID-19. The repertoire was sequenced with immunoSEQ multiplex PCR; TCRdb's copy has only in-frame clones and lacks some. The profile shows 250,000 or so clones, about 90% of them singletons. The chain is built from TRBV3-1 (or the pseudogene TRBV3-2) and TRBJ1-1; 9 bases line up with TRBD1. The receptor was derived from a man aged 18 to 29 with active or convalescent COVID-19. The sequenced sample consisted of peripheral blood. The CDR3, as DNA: TGTGCCAGCAGCCAAGGACAGGGGGAGGGGGCTGAAGCTTTCTTT. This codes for CASSQGQGEGAEAFF.